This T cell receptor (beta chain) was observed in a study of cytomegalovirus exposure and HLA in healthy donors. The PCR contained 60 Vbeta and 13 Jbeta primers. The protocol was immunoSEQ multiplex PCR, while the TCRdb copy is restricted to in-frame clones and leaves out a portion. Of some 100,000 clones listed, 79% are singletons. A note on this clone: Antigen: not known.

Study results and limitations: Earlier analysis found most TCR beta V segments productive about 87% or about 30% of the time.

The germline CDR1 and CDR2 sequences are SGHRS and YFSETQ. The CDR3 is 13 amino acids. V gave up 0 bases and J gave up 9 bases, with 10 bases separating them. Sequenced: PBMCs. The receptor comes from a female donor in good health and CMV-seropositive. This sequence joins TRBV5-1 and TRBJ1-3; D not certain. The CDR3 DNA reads TGCGCCAGCAGCTTGGGGGATGAGGGCACCATATATTTT. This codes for CASSLGDEGTIYF. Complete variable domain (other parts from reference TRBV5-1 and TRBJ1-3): KAGVTQTPRYLIKTRGQQVTLSCSPISGHRSVSWYQQTPGQGLQFLFEYFSETQRNKGNFPGRFSGRQFSNSRSEMNVSTLELGDSALYLCASSLGDEGTIYFGEGSWLTVV.